The source of this T cell receptor (beta chain) is a study of blood T cell repertoires in COVID-19. Germline loops: CDR1 MNHEY, CDR2 SVGEGT. This CDR3 contains 19 residues. J was trimmed by 10 bases and V by 5 bases; bases with no gene match: 17. TCRdb's table, derived via immunoSEQ multiplex PCR, lists solely in-frame clones and lacks some. The sample holds roughly 250,000 clones; about 91% are singletons and the top ten take 0.95% to 1.5%. The TCR comes from a woman aged 40 to 49 with acute COVID-19. V is TRBV6-2 or TRBV6-3 and J is TRBJ2-1; 16 nucleotides match TRBD2. Sequencing was carried out using PBMCs or T cells enriched from blood (not recorded which). The CDR3 region is CASSPGTSGRAGRIDEQFF. CDR3 bases: TGTGCCAGCAGTCCCGGGACTAGCGGGAGGGCCGGAAGAATCGACGAGCAGTTCTTC.